One and the same sample provided the 11 T cell receptor beta chains below, sequenced in a study of response to subunit inactivated influenza vaccine. In TCRdb, the RT-PCR reads were re-called with MiXCR into one record per CDR3 protein. The sample records roughly 190,000 distinct CDR3 sequences, approximately 12% being singletons. The same data also contributed to another study, on T cells expressing NK-cell markers. In that study: Template switching by 5'RACE with UMIs generated the TCR beta cDNA.

The sample was CD8+ T cells sorted from PBMCs, taken approximately 12 days after vaccination. These receptors came from a man in his fifties or sixties who received an inactivated influenza vaccine.

V is TRBV4-3 and J is TRBJ2-7; D perhaps matches TRBD2 (5 bases). The CDR3 is made up of 16 amino acids. CDR1 and CDR2 from the germline V gene are LGHNA and YSLEER. Trimming removed 0 bases at V and 0 bases at J, with 12 bases between. The CDR3 spells CASSQDWTGSSYEQYF. The CDR3 coding sequence is TGCGCCAGCAGCCAAGATTGGACGGGAAGCTCCTACGAGCAGTACTTC.

This clonotype was recorded a few times. This chain uses TRBV4-3 with TRBJ2-5; TRBD2 might be the D (6 bases). The V gene lost 2 bases and the J gene lost 5 bases, with 15 bases spanning the gap. Germline CDR1 LGHNA, CDR2 YSLEER. The CDR3 is 15 amino acids. CDR3 sequence: CASSQSWRVRETQYF. The DNA for the CDR3 is TGCGCCAGCAGCCAATCTTGGAGGGTTCGGGAGACCCAGTACTTC.

This rearrangement joins TRBV23-1 to TRBJ2-2; D call uncertain. TRBV23-1 is reported as an ORF; its role is uncertain. The CDR3 consists of 12 residues. V was cut by 6 bases and J by 6 bases, with 8 bases left in between. The CDR3 loop is CASRDRAGELFF. CDR3 DNA: TGCGCCAGCAGGGATAGGGCCGGGGAGCTGTTTTTT.

The gene calls are TRBV7-9 and TRBJ2-7; the match to TRBD1 covers 11 bases. Germline-derived CDR1 and CDR2 are SEHNR and FQNEAQ (reference sequence). V dropped 4 bases and J dropped 2; count of bases not matched to a gene: 4. The CDR3 spans 15 residues. The CDR3 is CASSYEGQGAYEQYF. Written as DNA, the CDR3 is TGTGCCAGCAGCTATGAGGGACAGGGGGCCTACGAGCAGTACTTC.

J is TRBJ2-5 and V is TRBV6-5, with D hard to call. V lost 4 bases and J lost 1, with 16 bases in between. The CDR3 loop spans 16 amino acids. Germline lookup yields CDR1 MNHEY and CDR2 SVGAGI. CDR3 residues: CASSFDSGRPQETQYF. DNA of the CDR3: TGTGCCAGCAGTTTTGACTCGGGTCGGCCCCAAGAGACCCAGTACTTC.

This chain connects TRBV14 to TRBJ2-1; D ambiguous. Trimming took off 4 bases at V and 4 bases at J, with 5 bases between the two ends. The CDR3 loop spans 12 amino acids. Looked up from germline, CDR1 is SGHDN and CDR2 is FVKESK. The CDR3 nucleotides read TGTGCCAGCAGCCGTAAATACAATGAGCAGTTCTTC. This encodes CASSRKYNEQFF.

The genes are TRBV3-1 and TRBJ2-1, with TRBD2 as a possible D gene (6 bases). Trimming took off 2 bases at V and 4 bases at J, with 12 bases between the two ends. The CDR3 length is 15 residues. Germline V gives CDR1 LGHDT, CDR2 YNNKEL (reference sequence). The CDR3 DNA follows: TGTGCCAGCAGCCAACCGGGACTCTATTACAATGAGCAGTTCTTC. Amino acids: CASSQPGLYYNEQFF.

The chain recombines TRBV7-9 with TRBJ2-3; TRBD2 matches 9 bases. Trimming cost V 2 bases and J 4 bases; bases outside gene matches: 10. The CDR3 runs to 17 residues. The germline V gene encodes CDR1 SEHNR and CDR2 FQNEAQ (reference sequence). The CDR3 bases are TGTGCCAGCAGCTTAAGTCCTGCGGGAGGGCCGCCAGATACGCAGTATTTT. Protein: CASSLSPAGGPPDTQYF.

This clonotype occurred many times. This chain connects TRBV7-9 to TRBJ1-1; D remains ambiguous. V gave up 5 bases and J gave up 0 bases, with 7 bases separating them. The CDR3 has 13 amino acids. Looked up from germline, CDR1 is SEHNR and CDR2 is FQNEAQ (reference sequence). The CDR3 sequence: CASSPAMNTEAFF. The CDR3 nucleotides read TGTGCCAGCAGCCCGGCTATGAACACTGAAGCTTTCTTT. The complete variable domain, with remaining parts taken from reference TRBV7-9 and TRBJ1-1, reads DTGVSQNPRHKITKRGQNVTFRCDPISEHNRLYWYRQTLGQGPEFLTYFQNEAQLEKSRLLSDRFSAERPKGSFSTLEIQRTEQGDSAMYLCASSPAMNTEAFFGQGTRLTVV.

This chain links TRBV29-1 with TRBJ1-2; D is unclear. This CDR3 comprises 13 residues. Trimming cost V 5 bases and J 4 bases, with 14 bases left between them. Germline CDR1 and CDR2: SQVTM and ANQGSEA. As DNA, the CDR3 is TGCAGCGTTCCCGGGAACCCCTCCTATGGCTACACCTTC. It is translated as CSVPGNPSYGYTF.

This clonotype was observed a handful of times. V and J are TRBV7-9 and TRBJ1-4; no firm D call. CDR3 length equals 13 residues. Trimming removed 0 bases from V and 8 bases from J, with 7 bases in between. Germline CDR1 SEHNR, CDR2 FQNEAQ (reference sequence). CDR3 in amino acids: CASSLAMGEKLFF. The CDR3 coding sequence is TGTGCCAGCAGCTTAGCGATGGGAGAAAAACTGTTTTTT.